This T cell receptor beta chain was obtained from a study of blood T cell repertoires in COVID-19. CDR1 is LNHDA and CDR2 is SQIVND in the germline V gene (reference sequence). The CDR3 runs to 17 residues. The V and J ends lost 5 bases and 4 bases respectively, with 23 bases between them. The protocol was immunoSEQ multiplex PCR, while the TCRdb copy is restricted to in-frame clones and leaves out a portion. Of 390,000 or so clones listed, 85% to 90% are singletons. This receptor was taken from a man aged 18 to 30 who had recovered from COVID-19. The sample consisted of PBMCs or T cells enriched from blood (not recorded which). The chain employs TRBV19 and TRBJ1-2; a possible D gene is TRBD1 (5 bases). The CDR3 sequence: CASSYSRRGVHFYGYTF. The CDR3 bases are TGTGCCAGTAGTTATTCTCGTCGGGGGGTCCATTTCTATGGCTACACCTTC.